Below, 16 T cell receptor beta chains from the same sample are listed, as sequenced in a study of regulatory T cells in long-lasting Graves disease. Specified time point: newly diagnosed GD, antithyroid drugs for less than 3 months. PBMC-derived RNA was used for the TCR library. iRepertoire HTBI primers and Arm-PCR of CDR3 regions built TCR beta libraries. TCRdb analysed the multiplex PCR reads with MiXCR anew, one entry per CDR3 protein. The sample contains 600,000 to 650,000 distinct CDR3 sequences, 16% of which appear only once. This sample was shared with a second study, whose subject was T cells in Graves' hyperthyroidism and ophthalmopathy.

Sample: peripheral blood mononuclear cells (PBMCs), taken at new diagnosis, from a patient treated with antithyroid drugs. The origin of the receptors is a woman under 40 with Graves disease.

With respect to this clonotype: A much more abundant neighbour one base away suggests this may be a read error. The genes are TRBV11-2 and TRBJ2-5, with 8 positions matching TRBD2. V trimming: 5 bases; J trimming: 4 bases; junction bases outside the gene matches: 12. Germline CDR1 is SGHAT and CDR2 is FQNNGV. The CDR3 length is 16 residues. The CDR3 region is CASSKRILAARETQYF. The CDR3 nucleotides read TGTGCCAGCAGCAAAAGAATACTAGCGGCTCGAGAGACCCAGTACTTC.

The gene calls are TRBV14 and TRBJ1-3, with no clear D. CDR3 size: 14 residues. Trimming pared 2 bases from V and 0 bases from J, leaving 5 bases between. CDR1 and CDR2 (germline): SGHDN, FVKESK. CDR3 DNA sequence: TGTGCCAGCAGCCAACCGGCCTCTGGAAACACCATATATTTT. Its protein is CASSQPASGNTIYF. Looking up the rest from reference TRBV14 and TRBJ1-3 gives the full variable domain: EAGVTQFPSHSVIEKGQTVTLRCDPISGHDNLYWYRRVMGKEIKFLLHFVKESKQDESGMPNNRFLAERTGGTYSTLKVQPAELEDSGVYFCASSQPASGNTIYFGEGSWLTVV.

This clonotype was counted ten times or more. This sequence joins TRBV7-9 and TRBJ2-3, with 7 bases lining up with TRBD2. The V segment lost 5 bases and the J segment 3 bases; nucleotides outside the gene matches: 5. Germline CDR1 and CDR2: SEHNR and FQNEAQ (reference sequence). CDR3 length equals 14 residues. This chain's CDR3 is CASSLMGGTDTQYF. The CDR3 nucleotides read TGTGCCAGCAGCCTTATGGGGGGGACAGATACGCAGTATTTT.

The table lists this clonotype with a few counts. The chain recombines TRBV7-9 with TRBJ2-2; no definite D call. Germline loops: CDR1 SEHNR, CDR2 FQNEAQ (reference sequence). This CDR3 is 12 amino acids long. Between the trimmed V and J ends, which lost 5 bases and 7 bases, there was a span of 8 bases. The CDR3 loop reads CASSPGIGELFF. The CDR3 DNA is TGTGCCAGCAGCCCCGGTATCGGGGAGCTGTTTTTT. Using reference TRBV7-9 and TRBJ2-2 for the parts outside the CDR3, the full variable domain is DTGVSQNPRHKITKRGQNVTFRCDPISEHNRLYWYRQTLGQGPEFLTYFQNEAQLEKSRLLSDRFSAERPKGSFSTLEIQRTEQGDSAMYLCASSPGIGELFFGEGSRLTVL.

The chain combines TRBV5-1 with TRBJ2-2, with D unresolved. The V end was cut by 1 base, the J end by 1 base, with 8 bases between. This CDR3 has 15 residues. The germline gives CDR1 SGHRS, CDR2 YFSETQ. The CDR3 DNA is TGCGCCAGCAGCTTGTTCTCCGAGAACACCGGGGAGCTGTTTTTT. Amino acid sequence: CASSLFSENTGELFF. The full variable domain, with the rest looked up from reference TRBV5-1 and TRBJ2-2, is KAGVTQTPRYLIKTRGQQVTLSCSPISGHRSVSWYQQTPGQGLQFLFEYFSETQRNKGNFPGRFSGRQFSNSRSEMNVSTLELGDSALYLCASSLFSENTGELFFGEGSRLTVL.

CDR3 sequence (DNA): TGTGCCAGCAGTGAATCGGGAGGGGGAGATACGCAGTATTTT. Protein product: CASSESGGGDTQYF. The rearrangement joins TRBV28 to TRBJ2-3, with 8 bases matching TRBD2. This CDR3 spans 14 amino acids. The trim removed 5 bases at V and 5 bases at J, leaving 6 bases unmatched. The germline CDR1 and CDR2 sequences are MDHEN and SYDVKM.

At least ten counts were recorded for this clonotype. The chain links TRBV20-1 to TRBJ1-1; D is ambiguous. Germline values: CDR1 DFQATT, CDR2 SNEGSKA (reference sequence). The length of the CDR3 is 12 residues. Trimming took off 5 bases at V and 3 bases at J, with 10 bases between the two ends. The CDR3 reads CSALTAYTEAFF. The CDR3 DNA is TGCAGTGCTCTCACAGCTTACACTGAAGCTTTCTTT.

This clonotype was seen only a few times. This chain connects TRBV27 to TRBJ2-4; 13 nucleotides line up with TRBD2. The junction had 6 bases not matched to a gene; V was cut back by 5 bases and J by 11 bases. The CDR3 loop spans 14 amino acids. The germline gives CDR1 MNHEY, CDR2 SMNVEV (reference sequence). In DNA form, the CDR3 reads TGTGCCAGCAGTCCTAGACTAGCGGGGGGTGTTCAGTACTTC. Translated: CASSPRLAGGVQYF.

In its sample, this clonotype was seen many times. This chain connects TRBV28 to TRBJ2-5, with 10 positions matching TRBD1. Germline CDR1 is MDHEN and CDR2 is SYDVKM. V lost 7 bases, J lost 3 bases, and 2 bases stayed unmatched. The CDR3 has 13 amino acids. The CDR3 DNA reads TGTGCCAGCACGGGGACAGGGGAAGAGACCCAGTACTTC. This gives the protein CASTGTGEETQYF.

This clonotype was picked up a small number of times. The rearrangement links TRBV6-2 or TRBV6-3 to TRBJ2-6; D is unclear. The CDR3 has 16 residues. Looked up from germline, CDR1 is MNHEY and CDR2 is SVGEGT. V shed 5 bases and J shed 0 bases, with 11 bases lying between them. The DNA for the CDR3 is TGTGCCAGCAGTCCTCCCCCGAACTCTGGGGCCAACGTCCTGACTTTC. Residues: CASSPPPNSGANVLTF.

This clonotype was found a few times. The chain combines TRBV7-6 with TRBJ2-3, with D maybe TRBD2 (6 bases). Germline CDR1 is SGHVS and CDR2 is FNYEAQ. The CDR3 loop spans 15 amino acids. V was shortened by 1 base and J by 4 bases, with 12 bases between the two germline ends. CDR3 region: CASSLGGGVSDTQYF. CDR3 nucleotide sequence: TGTGCCAGCAGCTTAGGAGGCGGGGTTTCAGATACGCAGTATTTT.

In this sample, this clonotype turned up many times. CDR3 bases: TGTGCCAGCAGGGTACAGGGGATTAACTATGGCTACACCTTC. Encoded protein: CASRVQGINYGYTF. The chain combines TRBV2 with TRBJ1-2; 7 bases fit TRBD1. Germline V gene data show CDR1 as SNHLY and CDR2 as FYNNEI. V lost 6 bases, J lost 1 base, and 5 bases stayed unmatched. CDR3 length: 14 residues. Filled out from reference TRBV2 and TRBJ1-2, the complete variable domain reads EPEVTQTPSHQVTQMGQEVILRCVPISNHLYFYWYRQILGQKVEFLVSFYNNEISEKSEIFDDQFSVERPDGSNFTLKIRSTKLEDSAMYFCASRVQGINYGYTFGSGTRLTVV.

This clonotype was observed a few times. The chain combines TRBV6-5 with TRBJ2-4; TRBD2 agrees at 8 bases. The germline V gene encodes CDR1 MNHEY and CDR2 SVGAGI. The junction had 6 bases not matched to a gene; V was cut back by 0 bases and J by 2 bases. The CDR3 has 17 residues. Written as DNA, the CDR3 is TGTGCCAGCAGTTACTCCTCGCGGGGGGCGTCCAAAAACATTCAGTACTTC. Protein sequence: CASSYSSRGASKNIQYF.

The chain joins TRBV6-2 or TRBV6-3 to TRBJ2-1, with TRBD2 matching over 8 bases. Unmatched junction bases numbered 7, after V lost 5 bases and J lost 4 bases. The CDR3 length is 15 residues. Per germline, CDR1 MNHEY and CDR2 SVGEGT. DNA of the CDR3: TGTGCCAGCAGTGAAATGAGCGGGAGATACAATGAGCAGTTCTTC. It specifies CASSEMSGRYNEQFF.

The CDR3 spells CASSISPGDTQYF. CDR3 sequence (DNA): TGTGCCAGTAGTATAAGCCCGGGAGATACGCAGTATTTT. V and J are TRBV19 and TRBJ2-3, with D unresolved. Trimming cost V 2 bases and J 5 bases, with 8 bases left between them. In germline, CDR1 is LNHDA, CDR2 SQIVND (reference sequence). The CDR3 length is 13 residues.

This clonotype has at least ten counts. V is TRBV2 and J is TRBJ2-7; the match to TRBD1 covers 7 bases. J lost 6 bases, V lost 6 bases, and 8 bases had no gene match. Germline loops: CDR1 SNHLY, CDR2 FYNNEI. The CDR3 sequence is 13 residues long. This chain's CDR3 is CASSGLAGGEQYF. The CDR3 nucleotides are TGTGCCAGCAGCGGATTAGCAGGGGGCGAGCAGTACTTC.